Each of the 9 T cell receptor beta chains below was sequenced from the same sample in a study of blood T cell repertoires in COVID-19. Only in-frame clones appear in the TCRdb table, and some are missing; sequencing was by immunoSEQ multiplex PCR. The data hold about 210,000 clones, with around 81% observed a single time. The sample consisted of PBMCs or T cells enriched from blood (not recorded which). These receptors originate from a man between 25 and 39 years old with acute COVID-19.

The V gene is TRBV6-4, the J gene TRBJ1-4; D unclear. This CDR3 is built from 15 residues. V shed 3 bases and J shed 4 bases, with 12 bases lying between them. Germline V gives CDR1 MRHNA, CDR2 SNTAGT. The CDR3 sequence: CASSEGRLGNEKLFF. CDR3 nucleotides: TGTGCCAGCAGTGAGGGCCGGCTTGGTAATGAAAAACTGTTTTTT.

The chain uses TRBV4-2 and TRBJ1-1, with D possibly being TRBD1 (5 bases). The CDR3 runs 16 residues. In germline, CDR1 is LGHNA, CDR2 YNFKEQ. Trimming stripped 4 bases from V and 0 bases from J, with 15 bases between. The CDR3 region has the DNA TGTGCCAGCAGCCCGCACGGGGGGAGTATGAACACTGAAGCTTTCTTT. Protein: CASSPHGGSMNTEAFF.

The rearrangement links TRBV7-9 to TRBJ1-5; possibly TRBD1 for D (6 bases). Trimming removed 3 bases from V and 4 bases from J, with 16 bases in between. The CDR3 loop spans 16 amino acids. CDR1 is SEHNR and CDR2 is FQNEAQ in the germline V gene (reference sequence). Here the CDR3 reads CASSFPGTPDNQPQHF. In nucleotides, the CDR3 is TGTGCCAGCAGCTTTCCCGGGACACCGGATAATCAGCCCCAGCATTTT.

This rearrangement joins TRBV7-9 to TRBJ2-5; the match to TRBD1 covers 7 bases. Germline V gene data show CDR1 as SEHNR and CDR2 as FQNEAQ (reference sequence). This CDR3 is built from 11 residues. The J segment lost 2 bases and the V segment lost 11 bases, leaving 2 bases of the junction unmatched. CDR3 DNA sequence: TGTGCCGGGACAGTTCAAGAGACCCAGTACTTC. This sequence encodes CAGTVQETQYF.

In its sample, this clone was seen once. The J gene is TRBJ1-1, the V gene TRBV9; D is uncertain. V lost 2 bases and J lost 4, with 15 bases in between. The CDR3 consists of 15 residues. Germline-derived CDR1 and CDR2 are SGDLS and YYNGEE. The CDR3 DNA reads TGTGCCAGCAGCGTTTCAGCGCACGAGGGCACTGAAGCTTTCTTT. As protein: CASSVSAHEGTEAFF.

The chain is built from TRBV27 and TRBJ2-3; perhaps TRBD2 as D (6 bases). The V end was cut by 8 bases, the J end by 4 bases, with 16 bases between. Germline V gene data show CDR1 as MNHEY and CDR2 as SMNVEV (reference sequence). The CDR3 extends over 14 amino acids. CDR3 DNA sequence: TGTGCCAGCGGCAAGGCGGGGAGCTCAGATACGCAGTATTTT. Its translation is CASGKAGSSDTQYF.

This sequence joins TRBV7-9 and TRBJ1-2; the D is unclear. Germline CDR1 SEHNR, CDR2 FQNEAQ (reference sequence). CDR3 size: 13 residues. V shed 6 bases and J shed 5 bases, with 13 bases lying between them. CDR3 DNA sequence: TGTGCCAGCAGTCGGGAAGAACGGTATGGCTACACCTTC. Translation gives CASSREERYGYTF.

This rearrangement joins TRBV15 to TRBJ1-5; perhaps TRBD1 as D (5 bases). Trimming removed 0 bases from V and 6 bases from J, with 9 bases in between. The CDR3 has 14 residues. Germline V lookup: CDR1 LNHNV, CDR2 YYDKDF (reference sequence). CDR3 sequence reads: CATSRDRGSQPQHF. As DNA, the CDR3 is TGTGCCACCAGCAGAGATCGGGGGAGTCAGCCCCAGCATTTT.

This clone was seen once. CDR3 protein: CASSLGPQDQPQHF. CDR3 DNA: TGCGCCAGCAGCTTGGGACCGCAGGATCAGCCCCAGCATTTT. This chain uses TRBV5-1 with TRBJ1-5; D gene unclear. The germline gives CDR1 SGHRS, CDR2 YFSETQ. Trimming removed 0 bases at V and 5 bases at J, with 9 bases between. This CDR3 spans 14 amino acids.